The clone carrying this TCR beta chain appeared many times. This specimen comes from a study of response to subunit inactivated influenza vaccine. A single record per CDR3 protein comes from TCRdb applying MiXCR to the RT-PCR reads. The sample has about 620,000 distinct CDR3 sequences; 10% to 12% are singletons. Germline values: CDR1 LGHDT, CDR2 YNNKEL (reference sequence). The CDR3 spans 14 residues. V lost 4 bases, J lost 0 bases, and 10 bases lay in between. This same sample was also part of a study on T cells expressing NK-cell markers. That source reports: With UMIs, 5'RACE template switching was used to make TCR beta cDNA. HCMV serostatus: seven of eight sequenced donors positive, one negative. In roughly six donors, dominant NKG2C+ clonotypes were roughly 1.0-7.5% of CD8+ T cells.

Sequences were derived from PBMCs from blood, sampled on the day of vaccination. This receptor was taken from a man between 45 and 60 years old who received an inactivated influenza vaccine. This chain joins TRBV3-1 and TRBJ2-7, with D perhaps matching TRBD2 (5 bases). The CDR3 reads CASSREGSSYEQYF. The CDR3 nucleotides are TGTGCCAGCAGCCGTGAGGGATCCTCCTACGAGCAGTACTTC.